This TCR beta chain was profiled in a study of blood T cell repertoires in COVID-19. About the research overall: Two negative PCRs, clearance, or symptom resolution were required of recovered Cohort 3 donors.

The method was immunoSEQ multiplex PCR; TCRdb's version includes in-frame clones alone and lacks a portion of them. In the table there are a few hundred thousand clones, about 87% of which are singletons. This clone has more than one count but fewer than ten. Cohorts were assigned according to the clinical history that participants reported. The sequencing sample was made of PBMCs or T cells enriched from blood (not recorded which). The origin of this receptor is a man in his forties or fifties in a cohort exposed to, infected with or recovered from COVID-19 (not recorded which).

DNA for the CDR3: TGTGCCAGTAACAACCTCGGGACAGGGAATGAAAAACTGTTTTTT. Its translation: CASNNLGTGNEKLFF. The chain employs TRBV19 and TRBJ1-4, with 9 bases matching TRBD1. V was clipped by 7 bases and J by 5 bases; unmatched bases: 8. The CDR3 consists of 15 residues. CDR1 LNHDA and CDR2 SQIVND come from the germline V gene (reference sequence).